The next 21 T cell receptor beta chains were all read from a single sample in a study of blood T cell repertoires in COVID-19. The protocol was immunoSEQ multiplex PCR, while the TCRdb copy is restricted to in-frame clones and leaves out a portion. The sample contains more than 450,000 clones, around 90% of which appear only once. The sample consisted of PBMCs or T cells enriched from blood (not recorded which). These receptor sequences come from a young woman who had recovered from COVID-19.

The CDR3 nucleotides read TGTGCCAGCAGTTTCCGGGGGGCCAACACCATATATTTT. Translated, it gives CASSFRGANTIYF. V is TRBV12-3 or TRBV12-4 and J is TRBJ1-3; D perhaps matches TRBD1 (6 bases). The V end lost 3 bases, the J end lost 7 bases, and 10 bases lay between the germline ends. CDR3 length equals 13 residues.

The J gene is TRBJ1-1, the V gene TRBV18; possible D gene TRBD1, 6 bases. Trimming stripped 5 bases from V and 0 bases from J, with 13 bases between. The CDR3 has 15 residues. Germline CDR1 and CDR2: KGHSH and LQKENI. In DNA form, the CDR3 reads TGTGCCAGCTCATTCGCTACAGGGATGAACACTGAAGCTTTCTTT. Translated, it gives CASSFATGMNTEAFF.

The chain has TRBV28 and TRBJ1-2, with a possible D match to TRBD1 (6 bases). V dropped 9 bases and J dropped 5 bases, with 19 bases sitting between them. Germline V gene lookup returns CDR1 MDHEN and CDR2 SYDVKM. This CDR3 region has 14 residues. The CDR3 DNA is TGTGCCAGTCTTTCAGACGGACAGCGTTATGGCTACACCTTC. Encoded protein: CASLSDGQRYGYTF.

The CDR3 DNA reads as TGTGCCTGGAGGCCGCGCTACTTGGGCTCCAATGAAAAACTGTTTTTT. Protein: CAWRPRYLGSNEKLFF. This rearrangement joins TRBV30 to TRBJ1-4; D not certain. The CDR3 is made up of 16 amino acids. Looked up from germline, CDR1 is GTSNPN and CDR2 is SVGIG (reference sequence). The V and J ends lost 3 bases and 5 bases respectively, with 19 bases between them. Full variable domain (remainder filled in from reference TRBV30 and TRBJ1-4): SQTIHQWPATLVQPVGSPLSLECTVEGTSNPNLYWYRQAAGRGLQLLFYSVGIGQISSEVPQNLSASRPQDRQFILSSKKLLLSDSGFYLCAWRPRYLGSNEKLFFGSGTQLSVL.

V and J are TRBV19 and TRBJ1-6, with 9 positions matching TRBD1. The germline V gene encodes CDR1 LNHDA and CDR2 SQIVND (reference sequence). The CDR3 contains 17 residues. V was pared by 5 bases and J by 7 bases, with 12 bases of the junction left unmatched. CDR3 bases: TGTGCCAGTAGTCCCCGGGACAGGGTGAATGGGAATTCACCCCTCCACTTT. This translates into CASSPRDRVNGNSPLHF.

The rearrangement links TRBV6-4 to TRBJ1-6; D gene unclear. The V gene lost 0 bases and the J gene lost 0 bases, with 6 bases spanning the gap. The CDR3 runs 16 residues. Germline assignment: CDR1 MRHNA and CDR2 SNTAGT. The CDR3 coding sequence is TGTGCCAGCAGTGACTCTGAGAGCTCCTATAATTCACCCCTCCACTTT. This sequence encodes CASSDSESSYNSPLHF.

The V gene is TRBV7-8, the J gene TRBJ1-2, with D maybe TRBD1 (5 bases). Germline CDR1 is SGHVS and CDR2 is FQNEAQ. The CDR3 is 13 residues long. The germline V and J ends were trimmed by 5 bases and 8 bases, with 15 bases remaining between them. DNA for the CDR3: TGTGCCAGCAGCCTGGGGGGGTTGGGCGGCTACACCTTC. Protein: CASSLGGLGGYTF.

This clone has a handful of counts. This chain uses TRBV11-2 with TRBJ2-7, with D maybe TRBD2 (6 bases). CDR3 size: 15 residues. V was cut by 4 bases and J by 2 bases, with 15 bases left in between. In germline, CDR1 is SGHAT, CDR2 FQNNGV. The CDR3 DNA follows: TGTGCCAGCAGCTCCGGGACCGGGAGTGCCTACGAGCAGTACTTC. Protein product: CASSSGTGSAYEQYF.

This chain connects TRBV30 to TRBJ1-1, with D possibly TRBD1 on 6 matching bases. The CDR3 sequence is 15 residues long. Trimming cost V 5 bases and J 1 base, with 17 bases left between them. The germline gives CDR1 GTSNPN, CDR2 SVGIG (reference sequence). The DNA for the CDR3 is TGTGCCTGGGTGGGGACGGGACATCCGAACACTGAAGCTTTCTTT. The encoded protein is CAWVGTGHPNTEAFF.

The chain recombines TRBV13 with TRBJ1-4, with TRBD1 identical over 10 bases. Unmatched junction bases numbered 5, after V lost 5 bases and J lost 5 bases. The CDR3 is 15 residues long. Germline V gives CDR1 PRHDT, CDR2 FYEKMQ (reference sequence). In DNA form, the CDR3 reads TGTGCCAGCAGCCTCCGACAGGGGGCAAATGAAAAACTGTTTTTT. Translation: CASSLRQGANEKLFF.

This rearrangement joins TRBV5-1 to TRBJ1-3; D unresolved. The CDR3 runs 18 residues. Germline CDR1 and CDR2: SGHRS and YFSETQ. V lost 1 base to trimming and J lost 0 bases, with 17 bases between them. DNA of the CDR3: TGCGCCAGCAGCTTGTCGCCGTTGGGTAGGAGCTCTGGAAACACCATATATTTT. This translates into CASSLSPLGRSSGNTIYF.

The CDR3 DNA reads as TGTGCCAGCAGCCCTGACCGGGGCTATGGCTACACCTTC. Its translation: CASSPDRGYGYTF. This chain links TRBV5-6 with TRBJ1-2; D not certain. CDR3 length: 13 amino acids. Trimming took 4 bases from V and 4 from J, leaving 11 bases between them. Per the germline V gene, CDR1 is SGHDT and CDR2 is YYEEEE.

The chain links TRBV4-2 to TRBJ2-5; 7 nucleotides align to TRBD1. V lost 2 bases to trimming and J lost 2 bases; unmatched junction nucleotides: 5. The CDR3 runs to 15 residues. The germline gives CDR1 LGHNA, CDR2 YNFKEQ. The CDR3 spells CASSQTSDRQETQYF. The CDR3 bases are TGTGCCAGCAGCCAAACCTCGGACAGGCAAGAGACCCAGTACTTC.

The gene calls are TRBV9 and TRBJ1-4, with a possible D match to TRBD1 (5 bases). CDR1 and CDR2 from the germline V gene are SGDLS and YYNGEE. The V end was cut by 0 bases, the J end by 6 bases, with 15 bases between. The CDR3 is made up of 16 amino acids. CDR3 loop: CASSVVMKTQDEKLFF. DNA for the CDR3: TGTGCCAGCAGCGTAGTCATGAAGACACAGGATGAAAAACTGTTTTTT. Combining the CDR3 with reference TRBV9 and TRBJ1-4 gives the whole variable domain DSGVTQTPKHLITATGQRVTLRCSPRSGDLSVYWYQQSLDQGLQFLIQYYNGEERAKGNILERFSAQQFPDLHSELNLSSLELGDSALYFCASSVVMKTQDEKLFFGSGTQLSVL.

V and J are TRBV6-5 and TRBJ1-3; D is unclear. CDR1 is MNHEY, CDR2 SVGAGI, per germline. V was trimmed by 6 bases and J by 1 base, leaving 10 bases between them. The CDR3 totals 14 residues. The CDR3: CASSSLGSGNTIYF. The DNA for the CDR3 is TGTGCCAGCAGCTCCCTCGGGTCTGGAAACACCATATATTTT.

The V and J genes are TRBV7-3 and TRBJ1-1; D perhaps matches TRBD1 (5 bases). Germline V gives CDR1 SGHTA, CDR2 FQGTGA. CDR3 length equals 14 residues. V was pared by 4 bases and J by 1 base, with 10 bases between. This CDR3 is CASSSTGPNTEAFF. In nucleotides, the CDR3 is TGTGCCAGCAGCTCCACAGGCCCGAACACTGAAGCTTTCTTT.

This clone was found a few times. The rearrangement uses TRBV3-1 (or the pseudogene TRBV3-2) and TRBJ1-1, with TRBD1 as a possible D gene (6 bases). V lost 6 bases and J 7 bases, leaving 15 bases between the germline ends. There are 13 residues in the CDR3. CDR1 is LGHDT, CDR2 YNNKEL, per germline (reference sequence). Here the CDR3 reads CASRDLQGIEAFF. CDR3 nucleotides: TGTGCCAGCAGGGACCTACAGGGTATTGAAGCTTTCTTT.

This clone was detected once. The chain is built from TRBV9 and TRBJ2-5; D is unresolved. V was clipped by 0 bases and J by 5 bases, with 8 bases between them. The CDR3 length is 13 residues. Germline V gene lookup returns CDR1 SGDLS and CDR2 YYNGEE. CDR3 sequence: CASSVGDGETQYF. In DNA, the CDR3 is TGTGCCAGCAGCGTAGGAGACGGGGAGACCCAGTACTTC.

This rearrangement joins TRBV27 to TRBJ1-5; D gene unclear. V was pared by 0 bases and J by 6 bases, with 6 bases between. The CDR3 sequence is 13 residues long. From germline, CDR1 is MNHEY and CDR2 SMNVEV (reference sequence). CDR3 in DNA: TGTGCCAGCAGTTTATCTCTCAGTCAGCCCCAGCATTTT. It codes for CASSLSLSQPQHF.

This clone appeared once. The V and J genes are TRBV11-2 and TRBJ2-7; 8 bases agree with TRBD1. CDR1 SGHAT and CDR2 FQNNGV come from the germline V gene. The CDR3 loop spans 17 amino acids. Trimming removed 3 bases from V and 4 bases from J; junction bases left unmatched: 14. CDR3 nucleotide sequence: TGTGCCAGCAGCTTGAAGGGAGAGGGGACAGGCCTTTACGAGCAGTACTTC. Its translation is CASSLKGEGTGLYEQYF. Drawing the rest from reference TRBV11-2 and TRBJ2-7, the complete variable domain is EAGVAQSPRYKIIEKRQSVAFWCNPISGHATLYWYQQILGQGPKLLIQFQNNGVVDDSQLPKDRFSAERLKGVDSTLKIQPAKLEDSAVYLCASSLKGEGTGLYEQYFGPGTRLTVT.

J is TRBJ2-4 and V is TRBV25-1; TRBD1 matches at 10 bases. Germline CDR1 MGHDK, CDR2 SYGVNS. V trimming: 3 bases; J trimming: 7 bases; junction bases outside the gene matches: 6. There are 15 residues in the CDR3. In DNA, the CDR3 is TGTGCCAGCAGTGATGCCGGACAGGGGGGGAACATTCAGTACTTC. Residues: CASSDAGQGGNIQYF.